This TCR beta chain derives from a study of blood T cells in healthy people across ages. Trimming shortened V by 10 bases and J by 2 bases, and 13 bases separated the two germline ends. Germline CDR1 MGHDK, CDR2 SYGVNS. The CDR3 is made up of 13 amino acids. The authors ran a second PCR of roughly 6 to 11 cycles using a sample-barcoded 5' primer and a J-beta primer mix. MiXCR, run by TCRdb on the 5' RACE reads, gives a single entry per CDR3 protein. The table has roughly 1.6 million distinct CDR3 sequences, around 35% seen once. This clonotype was found many times. Its antigen is still unknown. Study observations and caveats: Roughly linear declines in TCR beta diversity per million T cells occurred with age. A strong correlation between TCR beta diversity and naive T cell percentage was seen.

The chain carries TRBV25-1 and TRBJ2-3, with TRBD2 as a possible D gene (6 bases). The TCR was taken from a woman aged 25 to 39 in good health. Sequenced material: blood. Written as DNA, the CDR3 is TGTGCCACCGAGGGACTGAACACAGATACGCAGTATTTT. Its protein is CATEGLNTDTQYF.